The sample holds a few counts of the clone carrying this T cell receptor (beta chain). Its antigen is unknown. This CDR3 region has 15 residues. The ends were cut back, 4 bases at V and 1 base at J, with 11 bases in the middle. Per the germline V gene, CDR1 is MDHEN and CDR2 is SYDVKM. These data originate in a study of T cell repertoires in cytomegalovirus infection. In TCRdb, the reads were re-called with MiXCR into one record per CDR3 protein. The sample consists of 300,000 or so distinct CDR3 sequences, around 25% of them appearing once. Findings of the study overall: Frequencies of public TCR beta families were cumulated, and this identified carriers of CMV plus the relevant HLA. The study found HLA-C-restricted CMV-specific TCR beta clonotypes dominating the ex vivo response.

The TCR was taken from a human donor in good health (CMV status not recorded). Some clones in this sample may be carry-over from other donors' samples. The genes are TRBV28 and TRBJ2-1, with D unclear. Specimen: PBMCs. For the CDR3, the DNA is TGTGCCAGCAGTTCCCAGGCAGAATCCTACAATGAGCAGTTCTTC. This translates into CASSSQAESYNEQFF.